Listed below are T cell receptor beta chains from one sample, sequenced in a study of T cell repertoires in cytomegalovirus infection. Their cognate antigens are unknown. Via MiXCR, TCRdb re-called the reads, giving one row per CDR3 protein. The sample has 550,000 to 850,000 distinct CDR3 sequences, roughly 30% seen once. The sequenced sample was cultured PBMCs, obtained from culture after CMV antigen stimulation. Source of these receptors: a human donor in good health (CMV status not recorded). Some clones in this sample may be carry-over from other donors' samples. The CDR3 runs from the conserved cysteine through the conserved F or W. A D gene is named only where the DNA matches it firmly. A row's size may be missing; if present it is once, few, many or a size class.

TRBV7-2	few	TRBD2	TRBJ2-3	TGTGCCAGCAGCTTAGAGCTAGTAGCGGGAGGGGGTTTCGATACGCAGTATTTT	CASSLELVAGGGFDTQYF
TRBV28	-	TRBD1	TRBJ2-7	TGTGCCAGCACCAAGACAGGGAACTCCTACGAGCAGTACTTC	CASTKTGNSYEQYF
TRBV6-1	-	-	TRBJ1-1	TGTGCCAGCAGTGACTGGGGAGGGGTTTCAGCTTTCTTT	CASSDWGGVSAFF
TRBV12-3/TRBV12-4	-	TRBD2	TRBJ2-1	TGTGCCAGCAGAGGGGCGGGAGTATACAATGAGCAGTTCTTC	CASRGAGVYNEQFF
TRBV20-1	-	-	TRBJ1-2	TGCAGTGCTACCGGACGGAGCTATGGCTACACCTTC	CSATGRSYGYTF
TRBV3-1	-	-	TRBJ2-1	TGTGCCAGCAGCTTCCAACTAGCCACTGAGCAGTTCTTC	CASSFQLATEQFF
TRBV6-1	-	-	TRBJ2-3	TGTGCCAGCAGTAGCCGGGGGGCAGGACCCACAGATACGCAGTATTTT	CASSSRGAGPTDTQYF
TRBV12-3/TRBV12-4	once	-	TRBJ1-2	TGTGCCAGCAGCTTGGGGGACACCTATAGCTACACCTTC	CASSLGDTYSYTF
TRBV7-2	-	-	TRBJ2-5	TGTGCCAGCAGCCCCCGACCAGGAGTTGGAGAGACCCAGTACTTC	CASSPRPGVGETQYF
TRBV7-2	many	-	TRBJ2-6	TGTGCCAGCAGCCCCCGGACCGGGAGCTCTGGGGCCAACGTCCTGACTTTC	CASSPRTGSSGANVLTF
TRBV5-5	few	-	TRBJ1-1	TGTGCCAGCAGCTTCCCACAGAGTAACACTGAAGCTTTCTTT	CASSFPQSNTEAFF